The TCR beta chain described here comes from a study of OX40 agonist ivuxolimab in advanced cancers. Overall study context: Patients were treated with intravenous ivuxolimab, dosed at 0.01 to 10 mg/kg and infused every 2 weeks. Treatment received earlier with anti-PD-1, anti-PD-L1 or anti-CTLA-4 agents was allowed, and over 30% had some. General study points: At 0.1 to 3.0 mg/kg and by week 6, CD4+ and CD8+ T cells in the blood had expanded clonally. Several nonresponders also turned out to have low normalized T-cell clonal expansion.

J lost 4 bases, V lost 4 bases, and 10 bases had no gene match. From germline, CDR1 is SGDLS and CDR2 YYNGEE. The CDR3 consists of 16 residues. Measured with immunoSEQ multiplex PCR; TCRdb has only the in-frame clones, and not every one. The table lists 60,000 to 75,000 clones, approximately 94% of them singletons. In regard to this clone: Antigen: not known.

The chain joins TRBV9 to TRBJ1-4, with 7 positions matching TRBD1. The sequence came from an adult with an advanced solid tumor such as melanoma, head and neck, liver or kidney cancer. The sequencing used CD4+ or CD8+ T cells sorted from blood, collected in a trial of the OX40 agonist ivuxolimab. CDR3 protein: CASSTPGGIGNEKLFF. CDR3 in DNA: TGTGCCAGCAGCACTCCAGGGGGAATCGGTAATGAAAAACTGTTTTTT.